Listed below are T cell receptor beta chains from one sample, sequenced in a study of shared clonotypes between healthy human individuals. Produced via immunoSEQ multiplex PCR; TCRdb's table is partial and in-frame only. This table holds some 1.5 million clones, roughly 96% found once. The sample was naive CD4+ T cells sorted from blood. The receptors were gathered from a man aged 25-45 years in good health. Both conserved end residues are part of each CDR3. The D gene is left open where the match is weak. A row's size may be missing; if present it is once, few, many or a size class.

TRBV7-2	-	-	TRBJ2-2	TGTGCCAGCAGCTCGAGACAGTCCACCGGGGAGCTGTTTTTT	CASSSRQSTGELFF
TRBV19	-	-	TRBJ2-7	TGTGCCAGTAGTCCCCTAGGAGGGGGCCGAGACGAGCAGTACTTC	CASSPLGGGRDEQYF
TRBV2	-	-	TRBJ2-3	TGTGCCAGCAGCGGACGGGGGCCAGATACGCAGTATTTT	CASSGRGPDTQYF
TRBV7-3	-	-	TRBJ2-1	TGTGCCAGCAGCTTATTATTGGAGGGAACTGAGCAGTTCTTC	CASSLLLEGTEQFF
TRBV4-3	-	-	TRBJ2-2	TGCGCCAGCAGCCAAGTCGGAATGAACACCGGGGAGCTGTTTTTT	CASSQVGMNTGELFF
TRBV7-8	-	-	TRBJ1-2	TGTGCCAGCAGCTTAGGGACAGAAGGCGGCTACACCTTC	CASSLGTEGGYTF
TRBV5-1	-	-	TRBJ2-2	TGCGCCAGCAGCTTGGGGCCCAGAGGAACCGGGGAGCTGTTTTTT	CASSLGPRGTGELFF
TRBV25-1	TRBD2	-	TRBJ2-7	TGTGCCAGCAATGGCGGGAGCTCCTACGAGCAGTACTTC	CASNGGSSYEQYF
TRBV11-2	-	-	TRBJ2-3	TGTGCCAGCAGTTTCTTCCTAGCGCTAATTAGCACAGATACGCAGTATTTT	CASSFFLALISTDTQYF
TRBV6-5	-	-	TRBJ2-3	TGTGCCAGCAGTTCCTTAACAGTAGGGACGCAGTATTTT	CASSSLTVGTQYF
TRBV19	-	-	TRBJ2-1	TGTGCCAGTAGTAGGGGACTCCTAAGCTCCTACAATGAGCAGTTCTTC	CASSRGLLSSYNEQFF
TRBV19	-	few	TRBJ2-2	TGTGCCAGTAGTATAGCAGGTACCGGGGAGCTGTTTTTT	CASSIAGTGELFF
TRBV11-2	-	-	TRBJ2-7	TGTGCCAGCAGCTCGAGCCTAGCGCTAACCTACGAGCAGTACTTC	CASSSSLALTYEQYF
TRBV7-6	-	-	TRBJ2-4	TGTGCCAGCAGCTTAGATCAGGTCGGCATTCAGTACTTC	CASSLDQVGIQYF
TRBV9	-	-	TRBJ2-7	TGTGCCAGCAGCGTAGAGGCGGGTAAAACCTACGAGCAGTACTTC	CASSVEAGKTYEQYF
TRBV28	-	-	TRBJ2-7	TGTGCCAGCAGTCGCCGCAGGCCTTTTAGCTCCTACGAGCAGTACTTC	CASSRRRPFSSYEQYF
TRBV5-5	-	-	TRBJ1-2	TGTGCCAGCAGCTTACCTCTTACGGGCTACACCTTC	CASSLPLTGYTF
TRBV28	TRBD2	-	TRBJ2-7	TGTGCCAGCAGTTCGGGAGGGGGGGTTGCGTACGAGCAGTACTTC	CASSSGGGVAYEQYF
TRBV4-1	-	-	TRBJ2-7	TGCGCCAGCCGCGGCCCGGGGGTCGGTTACGAGCAGTACTTC	CASRGPGVGYEQYF
TRBV4-1	-	-	TRBJ2-5	TGCGCCAGCAGCCAAGTCCATGGGACGATTCAAGAGACCCAGTACTTC	CASSQVHGTIQETQYF
TRBV19	-	-	TRBJ2-5	TGTGCCAAGGTGGGGCAAGAGACCCAGTACTTC	CAKVGQETQYF
TRBV28	-	-	TRBJ1-2	TGTGCCACCGGCACAGCCTTCTATGGCTACACCTTC	CATGTAFYGYTF
TRBV15	TRBD1	-	TRBJ2-3	TGTGCCACCAGTCCAGGGGGCGCAGATACGCAGTATTTT	CATSPGGADTQYF
TRBV30	TRBD1	-	TRBJ1-1	TGTGCCTGGAGCCCCGGGACAGGACTTGAAGCTTTCTTT	CAWSPGTGLEAFF
TRBV20-1	-	-	TRBJ2-5	TGCAGTGCTAGAATCAGAGAGACCCAGTACTTC	CSARIRETQYF
TRBV19	-	-	TRBJ2-5	TGTGCCAGTAGTCCCCTGTTGAGGGGCGGGCAAGAGACCCAGTACTTC	CASSPLLRGGQETQYF
TRBV28	-	-	TRBJ2-1	TGTGCCAGCAGTTTGTCGACCCGTGAGCAGTTCTTC	CASSLSTREQFF
TRBV18	-	-	TRBJ1-1	TGTGCCAGCTCACCTGACGTACGGGGGTTGAACACTGAAGCTTTCTTT	CASSPDVRGLNTEAFF
TRBV29-1	TRBD2	-	TRBJ2-5	TGCAGCACCGGACTAGCGGGAGGTCAAGAGACCCAGTACTTC	CSTGLAGGQETQYF
TRBV5-5	TRBD1	once	TRBJ1-2	TGTGCCAGCAGCTTAGGGACAGGGGGAGGCTACACCTTC	CASSLGTGGGYTF
TRBV25-1	TRBD2	-	TRBJ2-2	TGTGCCAGCAGTTCGACTAGCGGGAAAGACACCGGGGAGCTGTTTTTT	CASSSTSGKDTGELFF
TRBV12-2	-	once	TRBJ2-3	TGTGCAAGTCGCTTCCCCCGCGGGAGCGGGAGCACAGATACGCAGTATTTT	CASRFPRGSGSTDTQYF
TRBV7-2	TRBD2	-	TRBJ2-1	TGTGCCAGCAGCGGGACTAGCGGGAAGGGATACAATGAGCAGTTCTTC	CASSGTSGKGYNEQFF
TRBV7-2	-	-	TRBJ2-7	TGTGCCAGCAGCTTAGTGGCGAAAAACTCCTACGAGCAGTACTTC	CASSLVAKNSYEQYF
TRBV18	TRBD1	-	TRBJ1-1	TGTGCCAGCTCACCACGGGACAGGGGGGGAATGAACACTGAAGCTTTCTTT	CASSPRDRGGMNTEAFF
TRBV5-1	-	-	TRBJ2-1	TGCGCCAGCAGCCTCGGGGCAGGACGCTATGAGCAGTTCTTC	CASSLGAGRYEQFF
TRBV28	TRBD1	-	TRBJ1-5	TGTGCCAGCAGACAGGGGGCATTGGGCGCTAATCAGCCCCAGCATTTT	CASRQGALGANQPQHF
TRBV18	-	once	TRBJ2-5	TGTGCCAGCTCACCACCGGGAGGCGAGACCCAGTACTTC	CASSPPGGETQYF
TRBV5-1	TRBD2	-	TRBJ2-1	TGCGCCAGCAGCTACCACGAACTAGCGGCCTCCAATGAGCAGTTCTTC	CASSYHELAASNEQFF
TRBV10-1	-	-	TRBJ2-7	TGCGCCAGCAGGGGCCAGGGCGAGCAGTACTTC	CASRGQGEQYF
TRBV7-2	-	once	TRBJ2-7	TGTGCCAGCAGCTTGGGTCGGGGCGGCCTCTACGAGCAGTACTTC	CASSLGRGGLYEQYF
TRBV27	TRBD2	-	TRBJ2-2	TGTGCCAGCACCGTGGGACTAGCGGGAGGGCCGTCGGACGGGGAGCTGTTTTTT	CASTVGLAGGPSDGELFF
TRBV19	-	once	TRBJ2-2	TGTGCCAGTAGTATAGTAGGGGGGTCCGGGGAGCTGTTTTTT	CASSIVGGSGELFF
TRBV6-1	TRBD1	-	TRBJ2-1	TGTGCCAGCATTCTCGACAGGGTCCTAAATGAGCAGTTCTTC	CASILDRVLNEQFF
TRBV14	TRBD1	-	TRBJ2-3	TGTGCCAGCAGCCAAAGACAGGGTCTGGATACGCAGTATTTT	CASSQRQGLDTQYF
TRBV27	-	-	TRBJ2-1	TGTGCCAGCAAAAAAAACAGGGTTAGCTCCTACAATGAGCAGTTCTTC	CASKKNRVSSYNEQFF
TRBV30	-	-	TRBJ2-2	TGTGCCGGCCCGGTCGCCGGGGAGCTGTTTTTT	CAGPVAGELFF